This T cell receptor (beta chain) is from a study of T cell responses to AZD1222 COVID-19 vaccine (dated by TCRdb to the early 2020s). Study-level background: A total of 233 trial participants underwent TCR sequencing, of whom around 210 had received two doses of AZD1222 and approximately 25 had received two doses of the MenACWY control vaccine. Trial participants were enrolled by age into 18-55, 56-69 and 70-plus year subgroups, with about 150, 28 and 57 TCR-sequenced participants respectively. Overall study outcomes, separate from this receptor: Reportedly, close to half of the unique spike-specific TCRs recognized epitopes lying outside the regions that are mutated in the B.1.351 and B.1.1.7 variants. After two AZD1222 doses, both the breadth and the depth of spike-specific TCRs were significantly higher than at day 0 and than in MenACWY recipients. Vaccine-associated CD4 TCRs spanned the whole spike protein, with dominant responses in regions 160-218 and 743-854. Participants were mostly white British, with more females than males. The authors suggested clonal diversity may have been underestimated. Conclusions about previously exposed vaccinees are limited, since just a handful of AZD1222 recipients were seropositive for SARS-CoV-2 at baseline. In the small 56-69-year group, the increase in depth fell short of significance, most likely because of low power. Because no day 14 peak-response samples were available, repertoires were characterized only after the peak T cell response.

To note about this clone: Its antigen remains unidentified. No base qualities exist here, and no much larger clone lies one base off it.

The CDR3 regions of human TCRbeta chains were analyzed by immunosequencing. The original pipeline was this. TCRs in the repertoires were matched against a reference library of SARS-CoV-2-specific TCRs that had been generated with the MIRA antigen-specificity platform. Breadth meant the fraction of unique TCRs that were SARS-CoV-2-associated, whereas depth meant the fraction of total T cells that were SARS-CoV-2-associated. Using the MIRA data, each spike-specific TCR was mapped to the spike region that the TCR reacts to and placed in a CD4 or CD8 class. Log10-transformed breadth and depth values were compared by one-way ANOVA with Sidak's multiple comparisons tests. The source is immuneACCESS, and TCRdb retained only in-frame sequences with V and J called. Part of the clones is not carried over; for the studies checked, unresolved V genes explain less than half of this, and the remainder is unexplained. V, J and clone size are taken as reported in that table, and D and trimming were inferred from the DNA itself. In this sample the table shows around 150,000 clones, more than 85% of which occur a single time. Of the sample, roughly 3.5% falls within the top ten clones.

The sample's time point label, decoded: about 28 days (+/-7) after the second vaccine dose. AZD1222 recipients with second doses at about 4 weeks or about 12 weeks were pooled, because spike-specific TCR depth and breadth did not differ between schedules. Vaccinee samples were obtained from the UK trials COV001 and COV002, which included a single-blind randomized controlled phase 2/3 trial of AZD1222 (ChAdOx1 nCoV-19) in healthy adults. Trial participant PBMC samples were collected at day 0 and day 28 after the second dose for TCRbeta chain sequencing. V trim: 2 bases; J trim: 4 bases; unmatched bases: 4. The CDR3, cysteine through phenylalanine, is 15 amino acids long. The CDR3 DNA has 45 bases and is translated from base 1. For CDR1 and CDR2, the germline V gene lists MNHEY and SVGAGI.

The TCR was taken from an adult who received the AZD1222 COVID-19 vaccine. The specimen comprised peripheral blood, sampled 28 days after the second AZD1222 dose. The chain uses TRBV6-5 and TRBJ1-2; 10 middle bases align to TRBD1. The CDR3 region has the sequence CASSYVGQGVYGYTF. The bases are TGTGCCAGCAGTTACGTCGGACAGGGGGTCTATGGCTACACCTTC.